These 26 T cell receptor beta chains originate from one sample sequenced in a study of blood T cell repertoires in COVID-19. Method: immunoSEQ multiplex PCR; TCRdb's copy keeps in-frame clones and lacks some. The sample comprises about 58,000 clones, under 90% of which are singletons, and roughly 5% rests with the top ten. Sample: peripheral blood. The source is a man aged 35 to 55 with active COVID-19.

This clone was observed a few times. The CDR3 loop reads CASSLPGVNSPLHF. CDR3 DNA: TGCGCCAGCAGCTTGCCCGGGGTCAATTCACCCCTCCACTTT. V usage is TRBV5-1 and J usage is TRBJ1-6; no firm D call. Germline V CDR1 and CDR2: SGHRS, YFSETQ. CDR3 size: 14 residues. Trimming took 1 base from V and 7 from J, leaving 9 bases between them.

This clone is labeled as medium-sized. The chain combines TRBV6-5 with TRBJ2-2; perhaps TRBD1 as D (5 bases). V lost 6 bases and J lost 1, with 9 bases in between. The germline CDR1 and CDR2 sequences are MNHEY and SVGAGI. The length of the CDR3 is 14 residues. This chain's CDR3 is CASSPGWNTGELFF. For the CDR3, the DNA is TGTGCCAGCAGCCCAGGGTGGAACACCGGGGAGCTGTTTTTT.

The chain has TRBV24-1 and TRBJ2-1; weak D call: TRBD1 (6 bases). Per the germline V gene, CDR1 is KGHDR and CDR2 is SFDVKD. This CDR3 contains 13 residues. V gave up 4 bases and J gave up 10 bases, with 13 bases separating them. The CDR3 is CATSDHSGDEQFF. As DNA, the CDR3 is TGTGCCACCAGTGACCATTCAGGGGACGAGCAGTTCTTC.

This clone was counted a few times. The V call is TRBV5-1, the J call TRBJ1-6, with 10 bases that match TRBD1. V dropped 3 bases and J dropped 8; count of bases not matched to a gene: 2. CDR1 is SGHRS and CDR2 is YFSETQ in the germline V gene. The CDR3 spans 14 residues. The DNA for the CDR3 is TGCGCCAGCAGCTCCGGGACAGGGGATTCACCCCTCCACTTT. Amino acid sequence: CASSSGTGDSPLHF.

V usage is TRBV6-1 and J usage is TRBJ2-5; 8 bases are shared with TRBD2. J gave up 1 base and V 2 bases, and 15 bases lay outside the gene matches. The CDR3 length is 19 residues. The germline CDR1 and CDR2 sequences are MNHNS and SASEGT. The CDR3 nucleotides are TGTGCCAGCAGTGAAAGGGGATTAAGGGCTAGCGGGCGCCAAGAGACCCAGTACTTC. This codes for CASSERGLRASGRQETQYF.

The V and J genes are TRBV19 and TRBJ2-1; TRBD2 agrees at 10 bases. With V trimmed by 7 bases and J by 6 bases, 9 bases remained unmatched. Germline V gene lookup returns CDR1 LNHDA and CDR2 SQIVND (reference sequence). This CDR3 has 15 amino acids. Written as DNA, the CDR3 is TGTGCCAGTAAGATAGCGGGAGGTTCCAGCAATGAGCAGTTCTTC. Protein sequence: CASKIAGGSSNEQFF.

CDR3: CACRQTTNYGYTF. Here the CDR3 DNA reads TGTGCCTGCAGACAGACGACTAACTATGGCTACACCTTC. J is TRBJ1-2 and V is TRBV30; D may be TRBD1 (5 bases). The CDR3 totals 13 residues. Trimming took 6 bases from V and 0 from J, leaving 11 bases between them. Germline CDR1 is GTSNPN and CDR2 is SVGIG (reference sequence).

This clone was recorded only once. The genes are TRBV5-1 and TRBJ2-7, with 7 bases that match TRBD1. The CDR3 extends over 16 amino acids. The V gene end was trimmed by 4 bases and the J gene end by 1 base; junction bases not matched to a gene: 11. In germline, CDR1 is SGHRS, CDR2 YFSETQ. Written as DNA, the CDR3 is TGCGCCAGCAGCATAGACCCTGGGACAGCTTCCTACGAGCAGTACTTC. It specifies CASSIDPGTASYEQYF.

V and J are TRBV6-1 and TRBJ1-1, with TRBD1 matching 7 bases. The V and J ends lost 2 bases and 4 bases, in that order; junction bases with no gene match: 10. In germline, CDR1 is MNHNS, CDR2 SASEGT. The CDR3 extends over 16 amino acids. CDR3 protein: CASSEPPQGMVTEAFF. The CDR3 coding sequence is TGTGCCAGCAGTGAACCCCCACAGGGGATGGTCACTGAAGCTTTCTTT.

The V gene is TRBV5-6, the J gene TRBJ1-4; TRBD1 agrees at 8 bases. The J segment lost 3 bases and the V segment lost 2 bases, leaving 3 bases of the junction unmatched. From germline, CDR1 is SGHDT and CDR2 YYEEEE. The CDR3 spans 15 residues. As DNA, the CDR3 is TGTGCCAGCAGCTTTTACAGGGGGGCTAATGAAAAACTGTTTTTT. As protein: CASSFYRGANEKLFF.

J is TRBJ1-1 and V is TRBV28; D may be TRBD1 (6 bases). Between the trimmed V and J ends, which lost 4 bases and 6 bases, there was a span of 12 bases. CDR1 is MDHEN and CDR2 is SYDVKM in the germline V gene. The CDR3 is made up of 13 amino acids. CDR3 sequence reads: CASSSGGRAEAFF. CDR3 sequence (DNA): TGTGCCAGCAGTTCTGGGGGCCGAGCTGAAGCTTTCTTT.

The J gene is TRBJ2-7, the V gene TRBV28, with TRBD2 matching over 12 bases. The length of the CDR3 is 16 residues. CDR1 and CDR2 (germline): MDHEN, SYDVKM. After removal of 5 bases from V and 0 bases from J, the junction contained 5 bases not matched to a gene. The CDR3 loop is CASSLEGLAGSYEQYF. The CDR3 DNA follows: TGTGCCAGCAGTCTGGAGGGACTAGCGGGCTCCTACGAGCAGTACTTC.

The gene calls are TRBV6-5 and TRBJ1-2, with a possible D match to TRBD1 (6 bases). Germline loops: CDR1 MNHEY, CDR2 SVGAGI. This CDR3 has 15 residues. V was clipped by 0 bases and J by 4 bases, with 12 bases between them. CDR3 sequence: CASSYSGQGTYGYTF. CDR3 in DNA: TGTGCCAGCAGTTACTCCGGGCAGGGGACCTATGGCTACACCTTC.

CDR3 loop: CASSPGGGHTEAFF. The DNA of the CDR3 is TGTGCCAGCTCCCCTGGCGGGGGCCACACTGAAGCTTTCTTT. The chain uses TRBV18 and TRBJ1-1; weak D call: TRBD1 (6 bases). Looked up from germline, CDR1 is KGHSH and CDR2 is LQKENI. The CDR3 is 14 amino acids. The ends were cut back, 6 bases at V and 3 bases at J, with 14 bases in the middle.

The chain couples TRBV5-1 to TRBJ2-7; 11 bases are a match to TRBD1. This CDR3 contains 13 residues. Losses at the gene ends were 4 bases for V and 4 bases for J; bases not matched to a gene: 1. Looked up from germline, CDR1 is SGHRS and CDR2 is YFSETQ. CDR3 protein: CASSRDRGYEQYF. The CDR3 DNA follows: TGCGCCAGCAGCCGGGACAGGGGGTACGAGCAGTACTTC.

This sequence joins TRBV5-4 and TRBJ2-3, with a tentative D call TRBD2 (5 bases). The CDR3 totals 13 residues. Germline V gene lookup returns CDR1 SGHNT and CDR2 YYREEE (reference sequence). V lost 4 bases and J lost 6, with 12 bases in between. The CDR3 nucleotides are TGTGCCAGCAGCGACAAAACGGGGGATACGCAGTATTTT. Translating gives CASSDKTGDTQYF.

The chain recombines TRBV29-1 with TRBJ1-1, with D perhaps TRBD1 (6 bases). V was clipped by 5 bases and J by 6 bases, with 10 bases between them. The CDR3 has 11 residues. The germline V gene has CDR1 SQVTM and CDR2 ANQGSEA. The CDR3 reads CSVTRQAEAFF. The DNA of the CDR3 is TGCAGCGTTACGCGACAGGCTGAAGCTTTCTTT.

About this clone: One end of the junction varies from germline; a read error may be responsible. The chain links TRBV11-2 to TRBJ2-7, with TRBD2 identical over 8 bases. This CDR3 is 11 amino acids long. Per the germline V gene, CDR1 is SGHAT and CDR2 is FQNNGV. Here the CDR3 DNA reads TGTGCCAGCAGCTTACGGGGGGGGCAGTCCTTC. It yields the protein CASSLRGGQSF.

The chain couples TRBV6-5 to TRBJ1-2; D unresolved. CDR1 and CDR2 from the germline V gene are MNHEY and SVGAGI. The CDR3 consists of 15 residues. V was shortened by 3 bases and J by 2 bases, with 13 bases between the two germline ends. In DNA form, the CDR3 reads TGTGCCAGCAGTTATAACTGGAACAGCAACTATGGCTACACCTTC. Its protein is CASSYNWNSNYGYTF.

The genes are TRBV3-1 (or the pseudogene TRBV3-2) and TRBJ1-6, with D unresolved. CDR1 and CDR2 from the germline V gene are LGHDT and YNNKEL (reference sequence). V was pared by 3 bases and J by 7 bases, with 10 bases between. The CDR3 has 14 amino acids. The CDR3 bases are TGTGCCAGCAGCCAGGAGGGCGTAAATTCACCCCTCCACTTT. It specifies CASSQEGVNSPLHF.

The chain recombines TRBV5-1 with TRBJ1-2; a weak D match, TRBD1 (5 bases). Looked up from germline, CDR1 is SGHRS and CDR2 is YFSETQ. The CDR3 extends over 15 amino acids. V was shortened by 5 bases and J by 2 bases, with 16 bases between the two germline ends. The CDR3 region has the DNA TGCGCCAGCAGTCCCTCCGGCGGGGCGAACTATGGCTACACCTTC. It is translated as CASSPSGGANYGYTF.

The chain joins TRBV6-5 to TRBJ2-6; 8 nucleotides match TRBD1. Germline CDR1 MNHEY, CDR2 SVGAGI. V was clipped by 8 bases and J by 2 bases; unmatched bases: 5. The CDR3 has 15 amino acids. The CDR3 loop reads CASADRVPGANVLTF. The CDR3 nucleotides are TGTGCCAGCGCGGACAGGGTCCCTGGGGCCAACGTCCTGACTTTC.

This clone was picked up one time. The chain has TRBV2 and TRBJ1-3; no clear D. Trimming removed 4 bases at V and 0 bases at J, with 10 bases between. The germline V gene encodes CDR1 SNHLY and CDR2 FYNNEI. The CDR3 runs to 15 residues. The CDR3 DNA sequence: TGTGCCAGCAGTGGCTCGTCGGTCTCTGGAAACACCATATATTTT. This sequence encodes CASSGSSVSGNTIYF. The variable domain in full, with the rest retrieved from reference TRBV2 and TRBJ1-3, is EPEVTQTPSHQVTQMGQEVILRCVPISNHLYFYWYRQILGQKVEFLVSFYNNEISEKSEIFDDQFSVERPDGSNFTLKIRSTKLEDSAMYFCASSGSSVSGNTIYFGEGSWLTVV.

CDR3 region: CASSLPLGRGEAFF. The CDR3 DNA follows: TGTGCCAGCAGCTTACCTTTAGGTAGGGGTGAAGCTTTCTTT. The chain carries TRBV7-8 and TRBJ1-1; weak D call: TRBD1 (5 bases). CDR3 length equals 14 residues. CDR1 is SGHVS and CDR2 is FQNEAQ in the germline V gene. The germline V and J ends were trimmed by 2 bases and 7 bases, with 14 bases remaining between them.

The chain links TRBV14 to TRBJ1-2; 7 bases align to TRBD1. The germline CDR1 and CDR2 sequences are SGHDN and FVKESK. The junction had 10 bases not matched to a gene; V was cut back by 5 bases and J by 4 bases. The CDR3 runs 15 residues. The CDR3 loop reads CASSTRTGPIYGYTF. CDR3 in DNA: TGTGCCAGCAGCACCCGGACAGGTCCCATCTATGGCTACACCTTC.

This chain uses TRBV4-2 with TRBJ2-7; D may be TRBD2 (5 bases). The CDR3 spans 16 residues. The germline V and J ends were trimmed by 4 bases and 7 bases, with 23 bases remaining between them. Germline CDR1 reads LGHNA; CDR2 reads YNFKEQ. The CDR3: CASSPPSGGGTGEQYF. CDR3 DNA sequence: TGTGCCAGCAGCCCCCCCAGCGGCGGTGGAACGGGGGAGCAGTACTTC.